These 23 T cell receptor beta chains originate from one sample sequenced in a study of beta chain features in type 1 diabetes. The isolated RNA, all of it, was reverse transcribed, so expressed TCRB transcripts were what got sequenced. Sequencing used immunoSEQ multiplex PCR; TCRdb keeps in-frame clones, though not all of them. The sample consists of 130,000 to 150,000 clones, 40% to 55% of them appearing once. Sequenced material: Tregs from blood. All receptors derive from a man younger than 30 in good health.

The rearrangement joins TRBV2 to TRBJ1-3; possible D gene TRBD1, 5 bases. The CDR3 totals 13 residues. CDR1 SNHLY and CDR2 FYNNEI come from the germline V gene. Trimming left V 6 bases short and J 8 bases short, with 14 bases between. The CDR3 loop reads CASRSGIGYTIYF. The CDR3, as DNA: TGTGCCAGCAGATCAGGGATTGGTTACACCATATATTTT.

V is TRBV4-3 and J is TRBJ1-2; tentative D call: TRBD1 (5 bases). Trimming pared 0 bases from V and 8 bases from J, leaving 10 bases between. Germline CDR1 reads LGHNA; CDR2 reads YSLEER. The CDR3 has 13 amino acids. This chain's CDR3 is CASSQDRQGGYTF. As DNA, the CDR3 is TGCGCCAGCAGCCAAGATCGCCAGGGAGGCTACACCTTC.

The V gene is TRBV9, the J gene TRBJ1-1; D not certain. CDR1 SGDLS and CDR2 YYNGEE come from the germline V gene. Trimming took off 0 bases at V and 1 base at J, with 7 bases between the two ends. This CDR3 comprises 14 residues. The CDR3 reads CASSVATENTEAFF. The CDR3 region has the DNA TGTGCCAGCAGCGTAGCCACAGAGAACACTGAAGCTTTCTTT.

The chain employs TRBV28 and TRBJ1-1; D is ambiguous. Germline V CDR1 and CDR2: MDHEN, SYDVKM. Trimming left V 3 bases short and J 7 bases short, with 6 bases between. The CDR3 covers 11 residues. CDR3 bases: TGTGCCAGCAGTTTTCGGAGTGAAGCTTTCTTT. Its translation is CASSFRSEAFF.

The chain's CDR3 is CASSRRGGAKAQYF. DNA for the CDR3: TGCGCCAGCAGCCGGAGAGGAGGGGCCAAAGCGCAGTATTTT. V and J are TRBV4-3 and TRBJ2-3; D is perhaps TRBD2 (6 bases). V lost 4 bases, J lost 10 bases, and 18 bases lay in between. CDR3 length equals 14 residues. Germline V gene lookup returns CDR1 LGHNA and CDR2 YSLEER.

The chain joins TRBV10-3 to TRBJ1-1; D is uncertain. Trimming shortened V by 8 bases and J by 3 bases, and 19 bases separated the two germline ends. Germline CDR1 reads ENHRY; CDR2 reads SYGVKD. The CDR3 runs to 15 residues. The chain's CDR3 is CAIGRAGRFDTEAFF. The CDR3 nucleotides read TGTGCCATCGGGAGGGCAGGCCGATTTGACACTGAAGCTTTCTTT.

The rearrangement uses TRBV7-6 and TRBJ2-7; D call uncertain. V was clipped by 5 bases and J by 3 bases, with 5 bases between them. The CDR3 has 11 residues. Germline CDR1 and CDR2: SGHVS and FNYEAQ. This chain's CDR3 is CASSINYEQYF. In DNA, the CDR3 is TGTGCCAGCAGCATCAACTACGAGCAGTACTTC.

This clone was found a few times. The chain is built from TRBV7-2 and TRBJ1-2; the D is unclear. The germline CDR1 and CDR2 sequences are SGHTA and FQGNSA. CDR3 length equals 12 residues. V dropped 3 bases and J dropped 5 bases, with 7 bases sitting between them. CDR3 in amino acids: CASSLGAYGYTF. CDR3 bases: TGTGCCAGCAGCTTGGGCGCATATGGCTACACCTTC.

This rearrangement joins TRBV5-1 to TRBJ2-5; 16 positions agree with TRBD2. Germline assignment: CDR1 SGHRS and CDR2 YFSETQ. V gave up 0 bases and J gave up 3 bases; unmatched junction bases: 2. CDR3 length: 17 residues. CDR3 sequence: CASSLVGTSGGEETQYF. CDR3 nucleotides: TGCGCCAGCAGCTTGGTCGGGACTAGCGGGGGGGAAGAGACCCAGTACTTC.

This clone has just one count. The J gene is TRBJ1-2, the V gene TRBV18; D remains ambiguous. The CDR3 totals 13 residues. The V gene lost 4 bases and the J gene lost 2 bases, with 8 bases spanning the gap. Germline V lookup: CDR1 KGHSH, CDR2 LQKENI. The CDR3 DNA reads as TGTGCCAGCTCACGGACGGGGAACTATGGCTACACCTTC. It encodes CASSRTGNYGYTF.

The chain carries TRBV5-1 and TRBJ2-7; 8 nucleotides agree with TRBD2. V lost 4 bases to trimming and J lost 0 bases; unmatched junction nucleotides: 12. This CDR3 has 17 residues. Germline V CDR1 and CDR2: SGHRS, YFSETQ. DNA of the CDR3: TGCGCCAGCAGCCCGGTGGGCGCGGGAGGTTCCTCCTACGAGCAGTACTTC. Its translation is CASSPVGAGGSSYEQYF.

Only a few counts were recorded for this clone. The chain combines TRBV7-9 with TRBJ1-3; unclear D gene. V was trimmed by 3 bases and J by 2 bases, leaving 14 bases between them. The CDR3 consists of 16 residues. The germline V gene has CDR1 SEHNR and CDR2 FQNEAQ (reference sequence). The CDR3 DNA reads as TGTGCCAGCAGCTTGAGACGGCAAGGAGCTGGAAACACCATATATTTT. Translating it yields CASSLRRQGAGNTIYF.

J is TRBJ2-1 and V is TRBV28, with TRBD1 as a possible D gene (6 bases). Germline V gene lookup returns CDR1 MDHEN and CDR2 SYDVKM. V was clipped by 6 bases and J by 8 bases, with 14 bases between them. CDR3 size: 13 residues. The chain's CDR3 is CASRPTGIHEQFF. CDR3 bases: TGTGCCAGCAGACCCACAGGGATCCATGAGCAGTTCTTC.

This chain links TRBV18 with TRBJ2-7; D is perhaps TRBD1 (6 bases). The CDR3 contains 14 residues. Trimming removed 2 bases at V and 5 bases at J, with 13 bases between. CDR1 is KGHSH, CDR2 LQKENI, per germline. The CDR3 sequence: CASSPLNRAHEQYF. The CDR3 bases are TGTGCCAGCTCACCATTGAACAGGGCCCACGAGCAGTACTTC.

This clone has only a few counts. V and J are TRBV4-3 and TRBJ1-4, with D perhaps matching TRBD1 (6 bases). Germline CDR1 and CDR2: LGHNA and YSLEER. The V and J ends lost 4 bases and 7 bases respectively, with 16 bases between them. CDR3 length: 15 residues. The CDR3 sequence: CASSRQAGGSEKLFF. The CDR3 DNA is TGCGCCAGCAGCCGCCAAGCGGGGGGCAGTGAAAAACTGTTTTTT.

There are a few counts of this clone. The chain joins TRBV9 to TRBJ2-2; D gene ambiguous. Germline values: CDR1 SGDLS, CDR2 YYNGEE. This CDR3 has 17 amino acids. The V end lost 0 bases, the J end lost 5 bases, and 17 bases lay between the germline ends. CDR3 coding DNA: TGTGCCAGCAGCGTAGGGGCGAACCCTCTAAGGACCGGGGAGCTGTTTTTT. Translating gives CASSVGANPLRTGELFF.

The chain has TRBV19 and TRBJ2-5; tentatively, D is TRBD1 (5 bases). The CDR3 loop spans 13 amino acids. Germline-derived CDR1 and CDR2 are LNHDA and SQIVND (reference sequence). Between the trimmed V and J ends, which lost 4 bases and 1 base, there was a span of 7 bases. For the CDR3, the DNA is TGTGCCAGTAGTAGACAGCGCCAAGAGACCCAGTACTTC. This encodes CASSRQRQETQYF.

This clone has only a few counts. The V call is TRBV30, the J call TRBJ2-3; weak D call: TRBD2 (5 bases). CDR1 is GTSNPN and CDR2 is SVGIG in the germline V gene (reference sequence). Trimming left V 5 bases short and J 7 bases short, with 22 bases between. The CDR3 has 15 amino acids. The CDR3 nucleotides are TGTGCCTGGCTACCCCTGCGGGCGGGCACTAATACGCAGTATTTT. Its translation: CAWLPLRAGTNTQYF.

CDR3 residues: CASSFGQGYTEAFF. The CDR3 nucleotides read TGTGCCAGCAGCTTCGGACAGGGATACACTGAAGCTTTCTTT. This chain joins TRBV7-2 and TRBJ1-1; 8 positions match TRBD1. In germline, CDR1 is SGHTA, CDR2 FQGNSA. The CDR3 is 14 amino acids. Unmatched junction bases numbered 3, after V lost 3 bases and J lost 3 bases.

This clone was counted between two and nine times. This chain connects TRBV6-1 to TRBJ1-2; D remains ambiguous. CDR3 length: 15 residues. V gave up 1 base and J gave up 7 bases, with 16 bases separating them. In germline, CDR1 is MNHNS, CDR2 SASEGT. The CDR3 bases are TGTGCCAGCAGTGAAGTACGCTTTCTGGCTCCTGGCTACACCTTC. As protein: CASSEVRFLAPGYTF.

In DNA form, the CDR3 reads TGCGCCAGCAGCTTGGAACGGGGGGGGGACGAGCAGTACTTC. Its translation is CASSLERGGDEQYF. The chain is built from TRBV5-1 and TRBJ2-7; the match to TRBD2 covers 8 bases. J was trimmed by 5 bases and V by 0 bases; bases with no gene match: 4. The germline CDR1 and CDR2 sequences are SGHRS and YFSETQ. There are 14 residues in the CDR3.

The CDR3 here is CSVEEDRNQPQHF. The CDR3 DNA reads TGCAGCGTTGAAGAGGACAGAAATCAGCCCCAGCATTTT. The J gene is TRBJ1-5, the V gene TRBV29-1, with a weak D call TRBD1 (6 bases). This CDR3 spans 13 amino acids. Germline V CDR1 and CDR2: SQVTM, ANQGSEA. Between the trimmed V and J ends, which lost 0 bases and 4 bases, there was a span of 7 bases. Based on the CDR3 plus reference TRBV29-1 and TRBJ1-5, the full variable domain is SAVISQKPSRDICQRGTSLTIQCQVDSQVTMMFWYRQQPGQSLTLIATANQGSEATYESGFVIDKFPISRPNLTFSTLTVSNMSPEDSSIYLCSVEEDRNQPQHFGDGTRLSIL.

This clone was detected only once. This sequence joins TRBV4-2 and TRBJ1-2; tentative D call: TRBD1 (5 bases). The V end was cut by 0 bases, the J end by 4 bases, with 15 bases between. Germline V lookup: CDR1 LGHNA, CDR2 YNFKEQ. The CDR3 has 16 amino acids. Here the CDR3 DNA reads TGTGCCAGCAGCCAAGATCGTAGGGGCACGGCCTATGGCTACACCTTC. This codes for CASSQDRRGTAYGYTF.